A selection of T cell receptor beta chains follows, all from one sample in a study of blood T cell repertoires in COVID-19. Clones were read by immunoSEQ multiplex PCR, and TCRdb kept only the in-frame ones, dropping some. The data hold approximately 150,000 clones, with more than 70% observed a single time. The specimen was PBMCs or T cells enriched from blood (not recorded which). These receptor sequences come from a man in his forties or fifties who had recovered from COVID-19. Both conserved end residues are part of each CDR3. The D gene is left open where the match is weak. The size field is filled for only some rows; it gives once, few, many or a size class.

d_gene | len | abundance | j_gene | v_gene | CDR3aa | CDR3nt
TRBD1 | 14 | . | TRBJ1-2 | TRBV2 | CASSGAWTGYGYTF | TGTGCCAGCAGTGGGGCTTGGACAGGTTATGGCTACACCTTC
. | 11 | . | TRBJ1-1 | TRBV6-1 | CASSEDIKAFF | TGTGCCAGCAGTGAGGACATAAAGGCTTTCTTT
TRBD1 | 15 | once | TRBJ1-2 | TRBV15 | CATSPRQGPTYGYTF | TGTGCCACCAGCCCCCGACAGGGACCCACCTATGGCTACACCTTC
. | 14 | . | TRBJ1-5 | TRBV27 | CASSTSQTTQPQHF | TGTGCCAGCAGTACCAGTCAAACAACGCAGCCCCAGCATTTT
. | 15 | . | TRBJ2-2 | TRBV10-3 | CAISESSLDTGELFF | TGTGCCATCAGTGAGTCCTCTCTCGACACCGGGGAGCTGTTTTTT
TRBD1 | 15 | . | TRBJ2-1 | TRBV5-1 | CASSPRDRGLNEQFF | TGCGCCAGCAGCCCCCGGGACAGGGGATTGAATGAGCAGTTCTTC
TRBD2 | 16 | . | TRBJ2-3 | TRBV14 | CASSQRAGGREDTQYF | TGTGCCAGCAGCCAGAGGGCGGGGGGCAGAGAAGATACGCAGTATTTT
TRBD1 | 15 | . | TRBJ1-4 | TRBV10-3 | CAIRGQGAGNEKLFF | TGTGCCATCAGGGGACAGGGGGCCGGTAATGAAAAACTGTTTTTT
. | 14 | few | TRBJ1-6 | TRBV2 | CASSEGRGNSPLHF | TGTGCCAGCAGTGAGGGCAGGGGCAATTCACCCCTCCACTTT
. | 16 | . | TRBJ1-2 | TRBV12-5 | CASGLPPWQANYGYTF | TGTGCTAGTGGTTTGCCCCCCTGGCAGGCAAACTATGGCTACACCTTC
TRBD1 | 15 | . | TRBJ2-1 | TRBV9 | CASSQGDPSYNEQFF | TGTGCCAGCAGCCAGGGGGACCCTTCCTACAATGAGCAGTTCTTC
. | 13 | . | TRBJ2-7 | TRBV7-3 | CASSATASYEQYF | TGTGCCAGCAGCGCGACAGCATCCTACGAGCAGTACTTC
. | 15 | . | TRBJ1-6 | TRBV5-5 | CASSPGDSYNSPLHF | TGTGCCAGCAGCCCCGGGGATTCCTATAATTCACCCCTCCACTTT
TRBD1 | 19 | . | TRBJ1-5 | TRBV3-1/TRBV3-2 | CASSQARFTGTGERQPQHF | TGTGCCAGCAGCCAAGCGCGATTTACCGGGACAGGGGAGCGTCAGCCCCAGCATTTT
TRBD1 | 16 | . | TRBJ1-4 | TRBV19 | CASSSRTGGKDEKLFF | TGTGCCAGTAGTTCCCGGACAGGGGGCAAGGATGAAAAACTGTTTTTT
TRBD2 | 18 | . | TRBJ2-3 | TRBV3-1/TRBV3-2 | CASSQVEGLAGGAYTQYF | TGTGCCAGCAGCCAAGTAGAGGGACTAGCGGGGGGGGCATATACGCAGTATTTT
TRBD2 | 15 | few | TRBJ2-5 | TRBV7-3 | CASSPGTSPIETQYF | TGTGCCAGCAGCCCCGGGACTAGCCCTATTGAGACCCAGTACTTC
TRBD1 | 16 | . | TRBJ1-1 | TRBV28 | CASRPGTGELNTEAFF | TGTGCCAGCAGGCCAGGGACAGGAGAATTGAACACTGAAGCTTTCTTT
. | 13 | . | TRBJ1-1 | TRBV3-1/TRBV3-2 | CASSQSGDTEAFF | TGTGCCAGCAGCCAATCCGGGGACACTGAAGCTTTCTTT
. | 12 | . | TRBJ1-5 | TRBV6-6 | CASTTSQQPQHF | TGTGCCAGCACCACGAGTCAACAGCCCCAGCATTTT